The 21 T cell receptor beta chains in this list originate from one sample, sequenced in a study of cytomegalovirus exposure and HLA in healthy donors. Researchers ran the PCR with 60 Vbeta and 13 Jbeta primers. The protocol was immunoSEQ multiplex PCR, while the TCRdb copy is restricted to in-frame clones and leaves out a portion. The repertoire consists of more than 150,000 clones, with 76% occurring once and the leading ten covering about 1.5%. Sequencing was carried out using PBMCs. The receptor set was obtained from a man younger than 35 in good health and CMV-seronegative.

The chain's CDR3 is CASGPLNTEAFF. CDR3 nucleotides: TGTGCCAGTGGGCCTCTGAACACTGAAGCTTTCTTT. This rearrangement joins TRBV7-2 to TRBJ1-1; D ambiguous. The CDR3 has 12 residues. V lost 9 bases to trimming and J lost 0 bases, with 8 bases between them. CDR1 SGHTA and CDR2 FQGNSA come from the germline V gene.

This chain uses TRBV2 with TRBJ2-7, with TRBD2 identical over 11 bases. The germline V gene has CDR1 SNHLY and CDR2 FYNNEI. V trimming: 4 bases; J trimming: 2 bases; junction bases outside the gene matches: 4. The CDR3 has 15 residues. CDR3 residues: CASSAGLAETYEQYF. DNA of the CDR3: TGTGCCAGCAGTGCGGGACTAGCGGAAACCTACGAGCAGTACTTC. Drawing the rest from reference TRBV2 and TRBJ2-7, the complete variable domain is EPEVTQTPSHQVTQMGQEVILRCVPISNHLYFYWYRQILGQKVEFLVSFYNNEISEKSEIFDDQFSVERPDGSNFTLKIRSTKLEDSAMYFCASSAGLAETYEQYFGPGTRLTVT.

CDR3 protein: CASSPRGVEPQHF. CDR3 in DNA: TGTGCCAGCTCACCACGGGGAGTGGAGCCCCAGCATTTT. This sequence joins TRBV18 and TRBJ1-5; D gene uncertain. Trimming took off 1 base at V and 8 bases at J, with 9 bases between the two ends. Germline V lookup: CDR1 KGHSH, CDR2 LQKENI. CDR3 length: 13 amino acids.

V and J are TRBV7-9 and TRBJ1-1; 9 bases are a match to TRBD1. The CDR3 has 13 residues. J was trimmed by 5 bases and V by 5 bases; bases with no gene match: 3. Germline V gene data show CDR1 as SEHNR and CDR2 as FQNEAQ (reference sequence). The DNA of the CDR3 is TGTGCCAGCAGCAGGACAGGGGAGACTGAAGCTTTCTTT. The encoded protein is CASSRTGETEAFF.

The V gene is TRBV27, the J gene TRBJ1-5, with D hard to call. Per germline, CDR1 MNHEY and CDR2 SMNVEV (reference sequence). The CDR3 is made up of 14 amino acids. V gave up 4 bases and J gave up 3 bases, with 10 bases separating them. The CDR3 DNA sequence: TGTGCCAGCAGTTCCCCGTCACTCAATCAGCCCCAGCATTTT. Protein: CASSSPSLNQPQHF.

The V and J genes are TRBV9 and TRBJ1-1; D is undetermined. This CDR3 region has 15 residues. CDR1 is SGDLS and CDR2 is YYNGEE in the germline V gene. V was shortened by 0 bases and J by 1 base, with 10 bases between the two germline ends. CDR3 loop: CASSVVRNGNTEAFF. The CDR3 DNA reads TGTGCCAGCAGCGTAGTGCGGAACGGGAACACTGAAGCTTTCTTT.

This clone occurred a few times. The rearrangement uses TRBV5-1 and TRBJ2-2; TRBD2 agrees at 8 bases. The V and J ends lost 3 bases and 3 bases, in that order; junction bases with no gene match: 7. The CDR3 is 16 amino acids. In germline, CDR1 is SGHRS, CDR2 YFSETQ. CDR3 in DNA: TGCGCCAGCAGCTCGAACTCGGGAGGGGACACCGGGGAGCTGTTTTTT. It yields the protein CASSSNSGGDTGELFF.

The chain carries TRBV9 and TRBJ1-4, with 8 bases aligning to TRBD1. There are 15 residues in the CDR3. The germline V gene encodes CDR1 SGDLS and CDR2 YYNGEE. Losses at the gene ends were 2 bases for V and 8 bases for J; bases not matched to a gene: 8. The CDR3 sequence: CASSVTGGSGEKLFF. The CDR3 DNA is TGTGCCAGCAGCGTTACAGGGGGTTCAGGGGAAAAACTGTTTTTT.

This clone was seen just once. The chain links TRBV30 to TRBJ1-6; TRBD1 matches at 11 bases. Germline trimming cut 0 bases from V and 12 bases from J; bases unmatched to any gene: 10. This CDR3 contains 16 residues. Germline-derived CDR1 and CDR2 are GTSNPN and SVGIG (reference sequence). Here the CDR3 DNA reads TGTGCCTGGAGTGTACCTTGGGGACAGGGGGTTTTACCCCTCCACTTT. Translating gives CAWSVPWGQGVLPLHF. Drawing the rest from reference TRBV30 and TRBJ1-6, the complete variable domain is SQTIHQWPATLVQPVGSPLSLECTVEGTSNPNLYWYRQAAGRGLQLLFYSVGIGQISSEVPQNLSASRPQDRQFILSSKKLLLSDSGFYLCAWSVPWGQGVLPLHFGNGTRLTVT.

J is TRBJ1-2 and V is TRBV27; 8 nucleotides line up with TRBD1. Unmatched junction bases numbered 11, after V lost 6 bases and J lost 8 bases. Germline CDR1 MNHEY, CDR2 SMNVEV (reference sequence). This CDR3 is built from 14 residues. Here the CDR3 reads CASSESWTGRGYTF. CDR3 DNA sequence: TGTGCCAGCAGCGAATCCTGGACAGGGCGCGGCTACACCTTC.

CDR3 amino acids: CAWGGGADQPQHF. Here the CDR3 DNA reads TGTGCCTGGGGAGGGGGGGCGGATCAGCCCCAGCATTTT. The chain joins TRBV30 to TRBJ1-5, with a possible D match to TRBD1 (6 bases). The CDR3 spans 13 residues. V lost 5 bases, J lost 5 bases, and 13 bases lay in between. CDR1 is GTSNPN and CDR2 is SVGIG in the germline V gene (reference sequence).

This sequence joins TRBV5-6 and TRBJ1-5; 7 bases align to TRBD1. This CDR3 spans 15 amino acids. From germline, CDR1 is SGHDT and CDR2 YYEEEE. The trim removed 2 bases at V and 3 bases at J, leaving 5 bases unmatched. CDR3 sequence reads: CASSLGTVYNQPQHF. DNA for the CDR3: TGTGCCAGCAGCTTAGGGACAGTTTACAATCAGCCCCAGCATTTT. Using reference TRBV5-6 and TRBJ1-5 for the parts outside the CDR3, the full variable domain is DAGVTQSPTHLIKTRGQQVTLRCSPKSGHDTVSWYQQALGQGPQFIFQYYEEEERQRGNFPDRFSGHQFPNYSSELNVNALLLGDSALYLCASSLGTVYNQPQHFGDGTRLSIL.

This chain uses TRBV9 with TRBJ2-1, with no clear D. This CDR3 has 14 residues. The germline V and J ends were trimmed by 0 bases and 5 bases, with 9 bases remaining between them. Germline V lookup: CDR1 SGDLS, CDR2 YYNGEE. For the CDR3, the DNA is TGTGCCAGCAGCGTAGCTGTGGCCGACAATGAGCAGTTCTTC. This codes for CASSVAVADNEQFF.

The chain uses TRBV14 and TRBJ1-1; unclear D gene. V was pared by 0 bases and J by 4 bases, with 6 bases between. Germline CDR1 is SGHDN and CDR2 is FVKESK. The length of the CDR3 is 13 residues. This CDR3 is CASSQEGVTEAFF. CDR3 DNA: TGTGCCAGCAGCCAAGAGGGAGTCACTGAAGCTTTCTTT.

The chain employs TRBV9 and TRBJ2-1; a weak D match, TRBD1 (7 bases). Trimming removed 2 bases from V and 8 bases from J, with 14 bases in between. The CDR3 loop spans 14 amino acids. From germline, CDR1 is SGDLS and CDR2 YYNGEE. CDR3 nucleotides: TGTGCCAGCAGCGTTTTAGGGGGCGGGGATGAGCAGTTCTTC. Translation gives CASSVLGGGDEQFF.

The V gene is TRBV15, the J gene TRBJ2-3, with 7 bases lining up with TRBD2. This CDR3 is built from 13 residues. J gave up 6 bases and V 5 bases, and 5 bases lay outside the gene matches. Germline assignment: CDR1 LNHNV and CDR2 YYDKDF (reference sequence). The CDR3 region has the DNA TGTGCCACCAGCCCGAGACTAGCCGATACGCAGTATTTT. The encoded protein is CATSPRLADTQYF.

The CDR3 protein is CASSQDPSTRREQYF. The CDR3 DNA follows: TGCGCCAGCAGCCAAGACCCTTCAACCCGCCGCGAGCAGTACTTC. This sequence joins TRBV4-1 and TRBJ2-5; D not resolved. The end of the DNA is better explained by TRBJ2-7, so the J call may be wrong. The CDR3 is 15 residues long. The germline CDR1 and CDR2 sequences are MGHRA and YSYEKL.

The chain uses TRBV2 and TRBJ2-3; 7 nucleotides line up with TRBD2. With V trimmed by 6 bases and J by 4 bases, 4 bases remained unmatched. The germline gives CDR1 SNHLY, CDR2 FYNNEI. The CDR3 spans 13 residues. The CDR3 DNA sequence: TGTGCCAGCAGGGACACTAGCGCAGATACGCAGTATTTT. It encodes CASRDTSADTQYF.

The V call is TRBV6-5, the J call TRBJ1-1; D uncertain. The V end lost 6 bases, the J end lost 4 bases, and 12 bases lay between the germline ends. The CDR3 loop spans 13 amino acids. Germline CDR1 is MNHEY and CDR2 is SVGAGI. As DNA, the CDR3 is TGTGCCAGCAGAAGTGGGGAGACCACTGAAGCTTTCTTT. It encodes CASRSGETTEAFF.

V gene TRBV7-2 combines with J gene TRBJ2-3; 11 nucleotides agree with TRBD2. CDR1 is SGHTA, CDR2 FQGNSA, per germline. The V gene end was trimmed by 5 bases and the J gene end by 2 bases; junction bases not matched to a gene: 6. The length of the CDR3 is 16 residues. This CDR3 reads CASSARLAGFTDTQYF. The CDR3 coding sequence is TGTGCCAGCAGCGCCCGACTAGCGGGGTTCACAGATACGCAGTATTTT.

The CDR3 is CASTRRRTTNTEAFF. CDR3 coding DNA: TGTGCCAGCACAAGGCGAAGGACTACGAACACTGAAGCTTTCTTT. The rearrangement links TRBV6-5 to TRBJ1-1; D is unresolved. The germline gives CDR1 MNHEY, CDR2 SVGAGI. The CDR3 contains 15 residues. With 7 bases removed from V and 1 base from J, the gap between germline ends came to 16 bases.